This T cell receptor beta chain was found in a study of response to subunit inactivated influenza vaccine. This clonotype came up a few times. The antigen remains unidentified. The CDR3 contains 12 residues. J lost 7 bases, V lost 6 bases, and 1 base had no gene match. CDR1 and CDR2 from the germline V gene are SQVTM and ANQGSEA. Study observations and caveats: Each seasonal influenza vaccination recruits few new T cells, the authors suggested.

In TCRdb, the RT-PCR reads were re-called with MiXCR into one record per CDR3 protein. The sample consists of about 170,000 distinct CDR3 sequences, roughly 10% of them appearing once. This TCR derives from a man aged 50-75 years who received an inactivated influenza vaccine. The source material was CD8+ T cells sorted from PBMCs, sampled less than 30 months after vaccination. The chain couples TRBV29-1 to TRBJ2-1, with TRBD1 matching 12 bases. CDR3 sequence: CSVGQGANEQFF. The CDR3 nucleotides are TGCAGCGTGGGACAGGGGGCGAATGAGCAGTTCTTC.